A selection of T cell receptor beta chains follows, all from one sample in a study of cytomegalovirus exposure and HLA in healthy donors. Data came from immunoSEQ multiplex PCR; TCRdb stores just in-frame clones and leaves some out. The table has around 120,000 clones, roughly a tenth seen once. Specimen: PBMCs. The receptors come from a man aged 25 to 40 in good health and CMV-seronegative. Each CDR3 is given with its conserved first and last residue.

cdr3_length j_call v_call cdr3_aa
16 TRBJ1-5 TRBV19 CASSIPGPGVPQPQHF
13 TRBJ2-1 TRBV4-3 CASSQKSGNEQFF
13 TRBJ1-2 TRBV7-2 CASSPTGGYGYTF
14 TRBJ2-7 TRBV7-2 CASSAGAGSYEQYF
13 TRBJ1-5 TRBV27 CASSPNRNQPQHF
13 TRBJ1-2 TRBV7-9 CASSETGFSGYTF
16 TRBJ1-4 TRBV5-1 CASSLGQGWPNEKLFF
12 TRBJ2-7 TRBV7-2 CASSLAAYEQYF
16 TRBJ2-7 TRBV7-2 CASSLPSGGISYEQYF
14 TRBJ2-3 TRBV19 CASSITRGQGTQYF
15 TRBJ2-7 TRBV6-1 CASRAGAASSYEQYF
15 TRBJ2-7 TRBV18 CASSPTGSGNYEQYF
16 TRBJ2-5 TRBV10-2 CASSDRGLRARETQYF
13 TRBJ2-2 TRBV2 CASSEEGTGELFF
16 TRBJ2-5 TRBV7-8 CASSLGRPPGQETQYF
14 TRBJ1-1 TRBV14 CASSLGGRDTEAFF
14 TRBJ1-3 TRBV30 CARATTGRRNTIYF
12 TRBJ2-1 TRBV5-1 CATTSQGNEQFF
14 NA TRBV7-7 CASSLEAGSYEQYF
16 TRBJ1-1 TRBV30 CAWSPGQRYLNTEAFF
16 TRBJ1-1 TRBV30 CAWSAYRAPQKAEAFF
15 TRBJ1-4 TRBV5-6 CASSLAGIGYEKLFF
14 TRBJ2-1 TRBV9 CASSVGQGIGEQFF
14 TRBJ2-2 TRBV12-5 CASGPNHPAGELFF
14 TRBJ2-4 TRBV30 CAWSPGGTGNIQYF
16 TRBJ1-1 TRBV5-1 CASRPSVTAKNTEAFF
14 TRBJ2-7 TRBV19 CASSTGTGGYEQYF
15 TRBJ1-2 TRBV28 CASSPRDRSVYGYTF
16 TRBJ2-5 TRBV30 CAWGTGTSGSLETQYF
15 TRBJ2-1 TRBV2 CASSDRDRGYNEQFF
13 TRBJ1-2 TRBV7-2 CASSLDRESGYTF
17 TRBJ2-6 TRBV4-1 CASSQVSTSSGANVLTF
16 TRBJ2-7 TRBV14 CASSQDAWTEPYEQYF
15 TRBJ2-3 TRBV9 CASSVVASGTDTQYF
14 TRBJ2-7 TRBV7-6 CASSPGGYPYEQYF
16 TRBJ2-1 TRBV4-1 CASSPGGRDSYNEQFF
16 TRBJ1-1 TRBV15 CATSRDRTGGITEAFF
12 TRBJ2-1 TRBV30 CAWVGRGEEQFF
16 TRBJ2-7 TRBV12-5 CASGLVSSGTVYEQYF
13 TRBJ1-1 TRBV5-4 CASSLQGATEAFF
17 TRBJ2-7 TRBV7-2 CASSLLGMQGPFYEQYF
12 TRBJ1-1 TRBV28 CASSLQNTEAFF
15 TRBJ2-3 TRBV30 CAWGFSSGRSDTQYF
15 TRBJ2-7 TRBV7-9 CASSPLAGGFVEQYF